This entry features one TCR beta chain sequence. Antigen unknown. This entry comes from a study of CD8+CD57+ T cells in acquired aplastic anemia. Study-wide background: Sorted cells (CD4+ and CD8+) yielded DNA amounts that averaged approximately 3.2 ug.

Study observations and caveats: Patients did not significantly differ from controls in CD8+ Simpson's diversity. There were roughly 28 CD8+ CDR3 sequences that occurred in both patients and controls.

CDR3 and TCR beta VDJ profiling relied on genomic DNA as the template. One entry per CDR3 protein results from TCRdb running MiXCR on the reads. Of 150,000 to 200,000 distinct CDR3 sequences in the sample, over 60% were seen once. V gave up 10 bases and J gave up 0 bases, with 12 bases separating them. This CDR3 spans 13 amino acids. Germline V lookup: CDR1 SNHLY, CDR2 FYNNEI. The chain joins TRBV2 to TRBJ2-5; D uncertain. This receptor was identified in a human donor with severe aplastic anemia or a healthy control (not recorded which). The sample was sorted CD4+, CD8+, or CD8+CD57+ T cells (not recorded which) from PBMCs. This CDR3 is CATPPTNQETQYF. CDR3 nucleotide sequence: TGTGCCACTCCCCCAACTAACCAAGAGACCCAGTACTTC.